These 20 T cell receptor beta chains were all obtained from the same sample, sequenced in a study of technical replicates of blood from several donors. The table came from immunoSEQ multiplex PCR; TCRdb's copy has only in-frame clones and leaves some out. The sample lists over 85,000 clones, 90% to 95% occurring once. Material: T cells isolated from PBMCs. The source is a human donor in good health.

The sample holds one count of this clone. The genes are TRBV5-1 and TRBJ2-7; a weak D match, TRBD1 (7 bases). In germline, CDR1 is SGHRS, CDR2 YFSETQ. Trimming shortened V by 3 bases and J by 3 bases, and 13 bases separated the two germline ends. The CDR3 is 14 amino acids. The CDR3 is CASSSSAGGYEQYF. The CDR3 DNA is TGCGCCAGCAGCTCTAGCGCAGGGGGCTACGAGCAGTACTTC.

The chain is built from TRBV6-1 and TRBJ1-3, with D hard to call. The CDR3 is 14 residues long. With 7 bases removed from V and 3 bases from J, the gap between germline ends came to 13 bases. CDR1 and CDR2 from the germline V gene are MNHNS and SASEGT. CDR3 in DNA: TGTGCCAGCATCCGGGGATTAGGTGGAAACACCATATATTTT. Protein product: CASIRGLGGNTIYF.

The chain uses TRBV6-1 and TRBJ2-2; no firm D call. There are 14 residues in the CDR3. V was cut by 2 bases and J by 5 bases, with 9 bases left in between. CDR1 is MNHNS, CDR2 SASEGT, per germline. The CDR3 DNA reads TGTGCCAGCAGTGAATACAGAACAACCGGGGAGCTGTTTTTT. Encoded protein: CASSEYRTTGELFF.

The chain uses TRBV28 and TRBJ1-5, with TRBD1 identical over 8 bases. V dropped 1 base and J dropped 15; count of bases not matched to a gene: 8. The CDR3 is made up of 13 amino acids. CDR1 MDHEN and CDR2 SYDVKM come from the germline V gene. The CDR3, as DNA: TGTGCCAGCAGTTTATTCGCCGGGACAGGCCTGCATTTT. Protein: CASSLFAGTGLHF.

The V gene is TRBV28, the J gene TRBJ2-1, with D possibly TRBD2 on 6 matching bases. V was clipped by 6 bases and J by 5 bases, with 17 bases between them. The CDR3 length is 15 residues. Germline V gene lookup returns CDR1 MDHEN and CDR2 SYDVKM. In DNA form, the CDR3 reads TGTGCCAGCAGCCCCGGGAGCGAGGGCGACAATGAGCAGTTCTTC. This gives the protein CASSPGSEGDNEQFF.

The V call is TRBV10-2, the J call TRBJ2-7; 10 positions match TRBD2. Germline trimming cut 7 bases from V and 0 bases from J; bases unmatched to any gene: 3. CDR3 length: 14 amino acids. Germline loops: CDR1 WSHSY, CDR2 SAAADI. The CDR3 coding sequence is TGCGCCAGCATTGGACTAGCGGACTCCTACGAGCAGTACTTC. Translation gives CASIGLADSYEQYF.

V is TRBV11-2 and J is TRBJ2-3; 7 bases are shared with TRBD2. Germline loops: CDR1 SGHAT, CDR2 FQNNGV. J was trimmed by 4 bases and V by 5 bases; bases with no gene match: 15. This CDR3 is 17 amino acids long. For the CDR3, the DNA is TGTGCCAGCAGCCGAGGTAATGGCGGGAGTATGGCAGATACGCAGTATTTT. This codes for CASSRGNGGSMADTQYF.

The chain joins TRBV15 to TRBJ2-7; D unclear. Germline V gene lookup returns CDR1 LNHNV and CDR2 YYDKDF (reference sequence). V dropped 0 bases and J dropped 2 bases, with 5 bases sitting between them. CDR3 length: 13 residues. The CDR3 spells CATSRDRTYEQYF. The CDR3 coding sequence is TGTGCCACCAGCAGAGATAGAACCTACGAGCAGTACTTC.

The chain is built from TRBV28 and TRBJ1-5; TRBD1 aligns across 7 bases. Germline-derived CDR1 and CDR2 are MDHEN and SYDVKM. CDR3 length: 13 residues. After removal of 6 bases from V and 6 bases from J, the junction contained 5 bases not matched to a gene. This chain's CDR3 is CASRADRVQPQHF. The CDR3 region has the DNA TGTGCCAGCAGAGCAGACAGGGTTCAGCCCCAGCATTTT. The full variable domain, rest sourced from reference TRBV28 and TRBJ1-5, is DVKVTQSSRYLVKRTGEKVFLECVQDMDHENMFWYRQDPGLGLRLIYFSYDVKMKEKGDIPEGYSVSREKKERFSLILESASTNQTSMYLCASRADRVQPQHFGDGTRLSIL.

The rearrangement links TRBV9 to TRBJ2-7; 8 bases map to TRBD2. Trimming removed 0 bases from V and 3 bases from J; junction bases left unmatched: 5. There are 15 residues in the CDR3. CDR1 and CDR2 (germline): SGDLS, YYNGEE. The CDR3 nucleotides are TGTGCCAGCAGCGTAGCTGGTAGCGGGAACTACGAGCAGTACTTC. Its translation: CASSVAGSGNYEQYF.

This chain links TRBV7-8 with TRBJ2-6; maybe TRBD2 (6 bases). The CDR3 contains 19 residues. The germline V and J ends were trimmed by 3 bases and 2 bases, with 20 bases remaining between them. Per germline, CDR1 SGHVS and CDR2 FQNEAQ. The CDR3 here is CASSFPKDGDSAGANVLTF. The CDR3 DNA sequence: TGTGCCAGCAGCTTCCCCAAGGATGGGGACTCGGCTGGGGCCAACGTCCTGACTTTC.

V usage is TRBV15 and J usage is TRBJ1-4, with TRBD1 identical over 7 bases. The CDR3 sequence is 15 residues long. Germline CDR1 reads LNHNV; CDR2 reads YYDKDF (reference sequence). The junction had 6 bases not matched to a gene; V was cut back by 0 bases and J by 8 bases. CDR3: CATSRERQGQEKLFF. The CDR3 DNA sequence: TGTGCCACCAGCAGAGAAAGACAGGGACAGGAAAAACTGTTTTTT.

CDR3 in amino acids: CATARSMNTEAFF. The CDR3 bases are TGCGCCACCGCTAGGTCGATGAACACTGAAGCTTTCTTT. The V gene is TRBV10-1, the J gene TRBJ1-1; D call uncertain. Per germline, CDR1 WNHNN and CDR2 SYGVQD (reference sequence). Between the trimmed V and J ends, which lost 10 bases and 0 bases, there was a span of 12 bases. This CDR3 contains 13 residues.

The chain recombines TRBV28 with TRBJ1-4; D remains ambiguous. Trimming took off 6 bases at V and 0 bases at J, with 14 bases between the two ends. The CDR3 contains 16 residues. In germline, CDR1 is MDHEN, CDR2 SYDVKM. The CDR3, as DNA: TGTGCCAGCAGGGTGGTGGTGGGCACAACTAATGAAAAACTGTTTTTT. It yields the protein CASRVVVGTTNEKLFF.

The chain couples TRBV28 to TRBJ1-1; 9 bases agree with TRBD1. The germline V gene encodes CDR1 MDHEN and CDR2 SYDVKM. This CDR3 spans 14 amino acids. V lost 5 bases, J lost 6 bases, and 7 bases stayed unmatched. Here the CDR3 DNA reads TGTGCCAGCAGTCCACAGGGGGCTGTCGCTGAAGCTTTCTTT. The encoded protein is CASSPQGAVAEAFF.

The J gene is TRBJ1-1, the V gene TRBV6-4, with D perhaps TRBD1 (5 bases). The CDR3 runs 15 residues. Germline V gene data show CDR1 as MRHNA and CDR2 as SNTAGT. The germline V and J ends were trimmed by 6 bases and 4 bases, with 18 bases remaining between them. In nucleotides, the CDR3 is TGTGCCAGCAGAGTTTTTGGGGACTGGGGCACTGAAGCTTTCTTT. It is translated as CASRVFGDWGTEAFF.

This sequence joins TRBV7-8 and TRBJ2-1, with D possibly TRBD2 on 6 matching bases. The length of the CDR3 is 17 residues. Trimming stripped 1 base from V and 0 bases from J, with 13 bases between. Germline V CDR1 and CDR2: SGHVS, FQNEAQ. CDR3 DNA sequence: TGTGCCAGCAGCTTAGGGCTAGCGACCCGCTCCTACAATGAGCAGTTCTTC. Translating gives CASSLGLATRSYNEQFF.

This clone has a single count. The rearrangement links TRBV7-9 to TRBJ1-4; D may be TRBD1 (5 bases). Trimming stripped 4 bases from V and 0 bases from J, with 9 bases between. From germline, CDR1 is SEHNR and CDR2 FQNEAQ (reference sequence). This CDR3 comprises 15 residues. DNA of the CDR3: TGTGCCAGCAGCTGGGCGGGGGCAACTAATGAAAAACTGTTTTTT. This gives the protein CASSWAGATNEKLFF.

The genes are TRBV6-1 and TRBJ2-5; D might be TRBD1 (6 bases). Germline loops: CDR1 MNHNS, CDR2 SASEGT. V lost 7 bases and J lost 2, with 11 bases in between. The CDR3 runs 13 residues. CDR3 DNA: TGTGCCAGCACCCAGGGGTTTCAAGAGACCCAGTACTTC. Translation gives CASTQGFQETQYF.

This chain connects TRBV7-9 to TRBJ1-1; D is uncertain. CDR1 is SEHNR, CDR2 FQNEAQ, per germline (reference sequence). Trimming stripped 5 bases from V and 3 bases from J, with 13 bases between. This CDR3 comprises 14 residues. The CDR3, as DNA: TGTGCCAGCAGCCGCTCAGCGGAGTACACTGAAGCTTTCTTT. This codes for CASSRSAEYTEAFF.